What follows are 24 T cell receptor beta chains derived from one specimen sequenced in a study of CD8 T cells in ankylosing spondylitis (dated by TCRdb to the late 2010s). These receptors' targets are unknown. The receptor library was made with 5' RACE. TCRdb names Illumina HiSeq 2500 as the instrument used. TCRdb passed the public sequencing reads through fastp at Q25 and MiXCR, retaining productive beta sequences. Rows with one shared CDR3 protein collapse into an entry with the most common genes and DNA. The sample has 350,000 to 450,000 distinct CDR3 sequences on record, roughly 27% of them singletons. The top ten constitute 0.75% to 0.9% of the sample. Overall results and qualifications from the work: Blood from ankylosing spondylitis patients appeared to be characterized by a TCR beta motif composed of eight highly homologous amino acid variants.

The sample taken for sequencing was blood, either unsorted or a sorted T cell fraction (not recorded which). The receptors come from a male donor with ankylosing spondylitis.

The rearrangement uses TRBV5-5 and TRBJ2-2; the match to TRBD1 covers 9 bases. The ends lost 0 bases at V and 4 bases at J; junction bases unmatched: 7. Germline loops: CDR1 SGHKS, CDR2 YYEKEE (reference sequence). CDR3 length: 17 amino acids. DNA of the CDR3: TGTGCCAGCAGCTTGGACAGGGGGCGTCTGGGCACCGGGGAGCTGTTTTTT. It yields the protein CASSLDRGRLGTGELFF.

V and J are TRBV7-2 and TRBJ1-1; TRBD1 matches 10 bases. J lost 5 bases, V lost 5 bases, and 8 bases had no gene match. Germline CDR1 SGHTA, CDR2 FQGNSA. The CDR3 covers 15 residues. The CDR3 loop is CASSLVGTGDTEAFF. The CDR3, as DNA: TGTGCCAGCAGCCTCGTGGGGACAGGGGATACTGAAGCTTTCTTT. The full variable domain, with the rest looked up from reference TRBV7-2 and TRBJ1-1, is GAGVSQSPSNKVTEKGKDVELRCDPISGHTALYWYRQSLGQGLEFLIYFQGNSAPDKSGLPSDRFSAERTGGSVSTLTIQRTQQEDSAVYLCASSLVGTGDTEAFFGQGTRLTVV.

J is TRBJ2-1 and V is TRBV12-3 or TRBV12-4; D might be TRBD2 (5 bases). V lost 5 bases, J lost 9 bases, and 11 bases lay in between. The CDR3 runs to 12 residues. CDR3 sequence reads: CASSRTRAEQFF. CDR3 nucleotide sequence: TGTGCCAGCAGTCGCACTAGGGCTGAGCAGTTCTTC.

To note about this clonotype: One junction end does not reproduce the germline sequence, and a read error may be involved. The chain recombines TRBV24-1 with TRBJ1-5; 7 nucleotides agree with TRBD1. The CDR3 length is 15 residues. Germline V gene lookup returns CDR1 KGHDR and CDR2 SFDVKD. CDR3 loop: CATSDSGTENQPQHF. The CDR3 DNA reads as TGTGCCACCAGCGATTCCGGGACAGAAAATCAGCCCCAGCATTTT.

In this sample, this clonotype turned up many times. The CDR3 region is CASSLGGVKDTQYF. CDR3 in DNA: TGCGCCAGCAGCTTGGGAGGCGTTAAAGATACGCAGTATTTT. The chain combines TRBV5-1 with TRBJ2-3; the D is unclear. V was clipped by 0 bases and J by 5 bases, with 10 bases between them. Germline-derived CDR1 and CDR2 are SGHRS and YFSETQ. There are 14 residues in the CDR3. The variable domain in full, completed from reference TRBV5-1 and TRBJ2-3, reads KAGVTQTPRYLIKTRGQQVTLSCSPISGHRSVSWYQQTPGQGLQFLFEYFSETQRNKGNFPGRFSGRQFSNSRSEMNVSTLELGDSALYLCASSLGGVKDTQYFGPGTRLTVL.

This sequence joins TRBV6-2 or TRBV6-3 and TRBJ1-2; D perhaps matches TRBD1 (5 bases). Germline V CDR1 and CDR2: MNHEY, SVGEGT. Deletions cut 6 bases from V and 4 bases from J, with 12 bases between. The CDR3 spans 13 residues. In nucleotides, the CDR3 is TGTGCCAGCAGGGCGGAAGGGGTCTATGGCTACACCTTC. This encodes CASRAEGVYGYTF.

There are a few counts of this clonotype. The gene calls are TRBV7-2 and TRBJ2-5; weak D call: TRBD1 (5 bases). This CDR3 comprises 12 residues. Trimming shortened V by 3 bases and J by 4 bases, and 6 bases separated the two germline ends. Germline CDR1 and CDR2: SGHTA and FQGNSA. CDR3: CASSFRVETQYF. CDR3 DNA: TGTGCCAGCAGCTTCAGGGTAGAGACCCAGTACTTC. The full variable domain, its missing parts supplied by reference TRBV7-2 and TRBJ2-5, is GAGVSQSPSNKVTEKGKDVELRCDPISGHTALYWYRQSLGQGLEFLIYFQGNSAPDKSGLPSDRFSAERTGGSVSTLTIQRTQQEDSAVYLCASSFRVETQYFGPGTRLLVL.

This clonotype was detected only a few times. CDR3 nucleotides: TGTGCCAGCAGCTTAGCTAGCGGGAGTCGATCCGGGGAGCTGTTTTTT. Translated, it gives CASSLASGSRSGELFF. J is TRBJ2-2 and V is TRBV11-2; TRBD2 matches 10 bases. The V and J ends lost 1 base and 6 bases, in that order; junction bases with no gene match: 5. The CDR3 runs to 16 residues. The V gene's germline CDR1 is SGHAT and CDR2 FQNNGV. Supplemented by reference TRBV11-2 and TRBJ2-2, the full variable domain reads EAGVAQSPRYKIIEKRQSVAFWCNPISGHATLYWYQQILGQGPKLLIQFQNNGVVDDSQLPKDRFSAERLKGVDSTLKIQPAKLEDSAVYLCASSLASGSRSGELFFGEGSRLTVL.

The chain is built from TRBV12-3 or TRBV12-4 and TRBJ1-2; a possible D gene is TRBD1 (6 bases). Deletions cut 6 bases from V and 7 bases from J, with 15 bases between. This CDR3 comprises 13 residues. The CDR3 is CASSRTGFSGYTF. In nucleotides, the CDR3 is TGTGCCAGCAGCCGAACAGGGTTCAGTGGCTACACCTTC.

This chain uses TRBV20-1 with TRBJ2-5; D gene uncertain. The CDR3 length is 16 residues. The V gene's germline CDR1 is DFQATT and CDR2 SNEGSKA (reference sequence). The V end lost 0 bases, the J end lost 8 bases, and 22 bases lay between the germline ends. CDR3 protein: CSARDPFGEDGLTQYF. The CDR3 DNA reads as TGCAGTGCTAGAGACCCATTCGGAGAGGATGGGCTTACCCAGTACTTC.

CDR3 sequence (DNA): TGCAGTGCTAGAGATGGAATGAACACTGAAGCTTTCTTT. Its translation is CSARDGMNTEAFF. The V gene is TRBV20-1, the J gene TRBJ1-1; D is undetermined. V lost 0 bases, J lost 0 bases, and 5 bases lay in between. Germline V gene lookup returns CDR1 DFQATT and CDR2 SNEGSKA (reference sequence). The CDR3 has 13 residues.

CDR3 coding DNA: TGCGCCAGCAGCTCCCGGGACAGGGGCGGAGATACGCAGTATTTT. As protein: CASSSRDRGGDTQYF. The chain combines TRBV5-1 with TRBJ2-3, with 10 bases matching TRBD1. Germline CDR1 reads SGHRS; CDR2 reads YFSETQ. V lost 3 bases, J lost 5 bases, and 6 bases stayed unmatched. There are 15 residues in the CDR3.

This clonotype was seen repeatedly, ten times or more. This chain uses TRBV7-9 with TRBJ2-5; perhaps TRBD1 as D (5 bases). The V end lost 5 bases, the J end lost 3 bases, and 16 bases lay between the germline ends. Germline V CDR1 and CDR2: SEHNR, FQNEAQ (reference sequence). The CDR3 is 15 amino acids. The CDR3 DNA sequence: TGTGCCAGCAGCCCTCAGGGTGGGGATGAAGAGACCCAGTACTTC. As protein: CASSPQGGDEETQYF.

The chain couples TRBV5-1 to TRBJ2-1, with 14 bases fitting TRBD2. The CDR3 is 17 residues long. The V gene end was trimmed by 4 bases and the J gene end by 7 bases; junction bases not matched to a gene: 10. In germline, CDR1 is SGHRS, CDR2 YFSETQ. The DNA for the CDR3 is TGCGCCAGCAGCCCCCGACTAGCGGGAGGGTCGGGGAATGAGCAGTTCTTC. Translating it yields CASSPRLAGGSGNEQFF.

The chain employs TRBV18 and TRBJ2-7; D remains ambiguous. Deletions cut 2 bases from V and 1 base from J, with 3 bases between. This CDR3 has 12 residues. Germline CDR1 reads KGHSH; CDR2 reads LQKENI. The DNA of the CDR3 is TGTGCCAGCTCACCAGTTTCCTACGAGCAGTACTTC. Translating gives CASSPVSYEQYF.

CDR3 nucleotide sequence: TGCGCCAGCAGCCCCGGGGTAGCGGGTATCTACGAGCAGTACGTC. It encodes CASSPGVAGIYEQYV. The rearrangement joins TRBV5-1 to TRBJ2-7; 7 bases agree with TRBD2. Germline V gene lookup returns CDR1 SGHRS and CDR2 YFSETQ. V was clipped by 4 bases and J by 3 bases; unmatched bases: 10. The CDR3 is 15 residues long.

This clonotype appeared once. V and J are TRBV6-4 and TRBJ2-1, with D unresolved. The CDR3 totals 13 residues. The germline V gene has CDR1 MRHNA and CDR2 SNTAGT. Trimming cost V 4 bases and J 5 bases, with 9 bases left between them. The CDR3 loop reads CASSAGRNNEQFF. CDR3 sequence (DNA): TGTGCCAGCAGTGCCGGACGAAACAATGAGCAGTTCTTC.

This clonotype was counted only a few times. The CDR3 here is CASSQDPYNEQFF. The CDR3 nucleotides are TGCGCCAGCAGCCAAGACCCCTACAATGAGCAGTTCTTC. The chain is built from TRBV4-1 and TRBJ2-1; unclear D gene. Germline CDR1 is MGHRA and CDR2 is YSYEKL. The CDR3 sequence is 13 residues long. The V and J ends lost 0 bases and 2 bases respectively, with 2 bases between them.

The chain couples TRBV3-1 to TRBJ2-1; 12 bases align to TRBD2. CDR1 is LGHDT and CDR2 is YNNKEL in the germline V gene (reference sequence). This CDR3 contains 18 residues. V lost 4 bases, J lost 2 bases, and 9 bases stayed unmatched. The CDR3 DNA is TGTGCCAGCAGCCTGAGAGGTGCTAGCGGGAGGGCCTACAATGAGCAGTTCTTC. Amino acid sequence: CASSLRGASGRAYNEQFF.

This clonotype was picked up a small number of times. The V gene is TRBV6-5, the J gene TRBJ2-1, with D perhaps assigned TRBD1 or TRBD2 (5 bases each). CDR3 length: 16 residues. CDR1 and CDR2 (germline): MNHEY, SVGAGI. Trimming stripped 4 bases from V and 2 bases from J, with 15 bases between. CDR3 nucleotides: TGTGCCAGCAGTTCGTTGGGGGTCCTCGCCTACAATGAGCAGTTCTTC. Amino acids: CASSSLGVLAYNEQFF.

The chain is built from TRBV20-1 and TRBJ2-1; 9 bases map to TRBD2. The length of the CDR3 is 15 residues. Germline assignment: CDR1 DFQATT and CDR2 SNEGSKA (reference sequence). V lost 1 base and J lost 4; bases outside the gene matches: 5. CDR3 DNA: TGCAGTGCTAGAGTCGGGCTAGCGGGATACAATGAGCAGTTCTTC. This translates into CSARVGLAGYNEQFF.

This chain uses TRBV12-3 or TRBV12-4 with TRBJ1-2; D is uncertain. V was clipped by 7 bases and J by 2 bases, with 11 bases between them. The CDR3 is 13 amino acids. This chain's CDR3 is CASTPTPNYGYTF. For the CDR3, the DNA is TGTGCCAGCACCCCGACCCCAAACTATGGCTACACCTTC.

The J gene is TRBJ2-7, the V gene TRBV29-1; the D is unclear. Between the trimmed V and J ends, which lost 4 bases and 0 bases, there was a span of 10 bases. The CDR3 has 13 amino acids. Germline V gene sequence: CDR1 SQVTM, CDR2 ANQGSEA. The CDR3 nucleotides are TGCAGCGTTGCCCCGACGACCTCCTACGAGCAGTACTTC. It is translated as CSVAPTTSYEQYF.

The rearrangement uses TRBV7-9 and TRBJ1-2, with TRBD1 as a possible D gene (6 bases). Trimming left V 5 bases short and J 7 bases short, with 11 bases between. Looked up from germline, CDR1 is SEHNR and CDR2 is FQNEAQ (reference sequence). The CDR3 loop spans 12 amino acids. This CDR3 is CASSQQGRGYTF. CDR3 nucleotide sequence: TGTGCCAGCAGCCAACAGGGACGTGGCTACACCTTC.